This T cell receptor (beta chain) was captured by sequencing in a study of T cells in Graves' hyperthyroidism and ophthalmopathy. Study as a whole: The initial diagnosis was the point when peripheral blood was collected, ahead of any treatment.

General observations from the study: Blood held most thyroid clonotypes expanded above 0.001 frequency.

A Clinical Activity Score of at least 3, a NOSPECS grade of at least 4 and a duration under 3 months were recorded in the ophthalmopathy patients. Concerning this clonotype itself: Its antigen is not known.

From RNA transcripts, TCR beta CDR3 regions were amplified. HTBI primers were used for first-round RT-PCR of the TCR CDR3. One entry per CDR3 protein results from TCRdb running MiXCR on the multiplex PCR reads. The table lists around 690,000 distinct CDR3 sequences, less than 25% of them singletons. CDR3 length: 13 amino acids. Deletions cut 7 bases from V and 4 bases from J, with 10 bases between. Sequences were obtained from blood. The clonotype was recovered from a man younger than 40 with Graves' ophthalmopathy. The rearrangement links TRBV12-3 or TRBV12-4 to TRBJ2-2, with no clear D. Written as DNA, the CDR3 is TGTGCCAGCACAAAGGCGGCCACCGGGGAGCTGTTTTTT. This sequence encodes CASTKAATGELFF.